Listed here are 8 T cell receptor beta chains from one sample, sequenced in a study of shared clonotypes between healthy human individuals. As defined, naive CD8 cells were CD45RO-negative and positively selected for CCR7, with terminally differentiated effector memory CD45RA+ cells excluded. Assay: immunoSEQ multiplex PCR; the TCRdb copy retains only in-frame clones and omits some. The data show about 2,200,000 clones, approximately 94% seen once. Material for sequencing was naive CD8+ T cells from PBMCs. The origin of the receptors is a man between 18 and 35 years old in good health. Some clones in this sample may be carry-over from other donors' samples.

This clone was seen only once. This rearrangement joins TRBV7-8 to TRBJ2-1; 14 bases align to TRBD2. Trimming cost V 5 bases and J 7 bases; bases outside gene matches: 10. Germline-derived CDR1 and CDR2 are SGHVS and FQNEAQ. The CDR3 loop spans 17 amino acids. CDR3 in DNA: TGTGCCAGCAGCCCACGACTAGCGGGAGGGCCGGGGAATGAGCAGTTCTTC. Residues: CASSPRLAGGPGNEQFF.

The DNA of the CDR3 is TGTGCCAGCACCATAGCGGGAGTCCCATCCAATGAGCAGTTCTTC. This sequence encodes CASTIAGVPSNEQFF. The genes are TRBV28 and TRBJ2-1; the match to TRBD2 covers 9 bases. CDR3 length equals 15 residues. V was clipped by 7 bases and J by 6 bases; unmatched bases: 10. Germline CDR1 reads MDHEN; CDR2 reads SYDVKM.

CDR3 region: CASSLMAERPTQYF. The CDR3 DNA sequence: TGTGCCAGCAGCTTGATGGCTGAGCGACCAACGCAGTATTTT. The chain employs TRBV5-6 and TRBJ2-3; D is uncertain. Germline V gene sequence: CDR1 SGHDT, CDR2 YYEEEE. The CDR3 is 14 residues long. V dropped 1 base and J dropped 9 bases, with 15 bases sitting between them.

This chain joins TRBV5-4 and TRBJ1-1; 7 bases map to TRBD1. Germline CDR1 reads SGHNT; CDR2 reads YYREEE (reference sequence). CDR3 length: 16 residues. Trimming at V came to 6 bases and at J to 1 base, leaving 12 bases not matched to a gene. As DNA, the CDR3 is TGTGCCAGCACTCGGTGGGCAGGGGGGTCGAACACTGAAGCTTTCTTT. Translating it yields CASTRWAGGSNTEAFF.

J is TRBJ2-1 and V is TRBV4-1; perhaps TRBD2 as D (5 bases). The CDR3 runs to 15 residues. V shed 4 bases and J shed 3 bases, with 13 bases lying between them. CDR1 and CDR2 (germline): MGHRA, YSYEKL. The CDR3 protein is CASSPVGEYYNEQFF. In nucleotides, the CDR3 is TGCGCCAGCAGCCCGGTCGGGGAATACTACAATGAGCAGTTCTTC.

The V and J genes are TRBV11-2 and TRBJ2-1, with 11 bases fitting TRBD1. The CDR3 totals 12 residues. Germline V gene lookup returns CDR1 SGHAT and CDR2 FQNNGV. J was trimmed by 9 bases and V by 10 bases; bases with no gene match: 5. CDR3 amino acids: CAIRDRGGEQFF. Written as DNA, the CDR3 is TGTGCCATCCGGGACAGGGGGGGTGAGCAGTTCTTC. The whole variable domain, filled in from reference TRBV11-2 and TRBJ2-1, reads EAGVAQSPRYKIIEKRQSVAFWCNPISGHATLYWYQQILGQGPKLLIQFQNNGVVDDSQLPKDRFSAERLKGVDSTLKIQPAKLEDSAVYLCAIRDRGGEQFFGPGTRLTVL.

The chain is built from TRBV7-6 and TRBJ2-1, with 11 bases aligning to TRBD2. The trim removed 5 bases at V and 4 bases at J, leaving 4 bases unmatched. The length of the CDR3 is 15 residues. CDR1 is SGHVS and CDR2 is FNYEAQ in the germline V gene. The CDR3 spells CASSTGLAGYNEQFF. The CDR3 nucleotides read TGTGCCAGCAGCACAGGACTAGCGGGTTACAATGAGCAGTTCTTC.

CDR3 in amino acids: CATSRGYTDTQYF. The CDR3 coding sequence is TGTGCCACCAGCCGCGGGTACACAGATACGCAGTATTTT. The genes are TRBV15 and TRBJ2-3; D might be TRBD2 (5 bases). Per the germline V gene, CDR1 is LNHNV and CDR2 is YYDKDF (reference sequence). Trimming took 5 bases from V and 2 from J, leaving 8 bases between them. This CDR3 region has 13 residues.